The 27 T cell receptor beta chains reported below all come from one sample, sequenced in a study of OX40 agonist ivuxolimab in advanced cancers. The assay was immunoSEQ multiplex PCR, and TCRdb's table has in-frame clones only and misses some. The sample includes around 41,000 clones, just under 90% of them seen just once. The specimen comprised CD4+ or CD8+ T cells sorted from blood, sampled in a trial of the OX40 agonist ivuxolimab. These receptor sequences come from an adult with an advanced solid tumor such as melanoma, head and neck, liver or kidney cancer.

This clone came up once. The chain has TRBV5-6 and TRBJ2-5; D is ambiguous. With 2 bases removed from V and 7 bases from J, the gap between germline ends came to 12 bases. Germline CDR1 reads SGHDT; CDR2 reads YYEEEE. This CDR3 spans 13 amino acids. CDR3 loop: CASSLGSVGTQYF. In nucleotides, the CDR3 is TGTGCCAGCAGCTTAGGCTCGGTTGGGACCCAGTACTTC.

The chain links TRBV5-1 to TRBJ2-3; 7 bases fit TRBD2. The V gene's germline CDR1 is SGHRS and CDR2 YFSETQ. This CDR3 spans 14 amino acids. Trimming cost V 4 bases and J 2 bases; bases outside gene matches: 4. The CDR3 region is CASSAGLYTDTQYF. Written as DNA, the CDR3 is TGCGCCAGCAGCGCGGGACTATACACAGATACGCAGTATTTT.

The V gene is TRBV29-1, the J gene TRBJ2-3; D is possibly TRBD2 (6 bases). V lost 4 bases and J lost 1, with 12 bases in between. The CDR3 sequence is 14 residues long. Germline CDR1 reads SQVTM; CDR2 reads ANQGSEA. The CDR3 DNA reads TGCAGCGTTGGAGGCGGGATTGGCACAGATACGCAGTATTTT. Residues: CSVGGGIGTDTQYF.

Here the CDR3 DNA reads TGTGCCATCAGTGAGTCGGCCTCCGAGACCCAGTACTTC. Its protein product is CAISESASETQYF. The chain uses TRBV10-3 and TRBJ2-5; D not resolved. Germline V gives CDR1 ENHRY, CDR2 SYGVKD. V gave up 0 bases and J gave up 5 bases, with 7 bases separating them. The CDR3 is 13 amino acids.

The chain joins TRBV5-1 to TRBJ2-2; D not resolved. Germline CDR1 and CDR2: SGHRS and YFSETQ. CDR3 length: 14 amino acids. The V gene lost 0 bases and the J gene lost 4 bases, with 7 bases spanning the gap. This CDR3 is CASSLELSTGELFF. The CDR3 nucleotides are TGCGCCAGCAGCTTGGAGCTGTCCACCGGGGAGCTGTTTTTT.

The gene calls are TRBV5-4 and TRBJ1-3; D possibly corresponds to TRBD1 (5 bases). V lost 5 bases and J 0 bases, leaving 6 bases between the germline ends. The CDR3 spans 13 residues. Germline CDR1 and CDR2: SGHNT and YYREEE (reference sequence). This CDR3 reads CASSQGSGNTIYF. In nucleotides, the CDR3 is TGTGCCAGCAGTCAGGGCTCTGGAAACACCATATATTTT.

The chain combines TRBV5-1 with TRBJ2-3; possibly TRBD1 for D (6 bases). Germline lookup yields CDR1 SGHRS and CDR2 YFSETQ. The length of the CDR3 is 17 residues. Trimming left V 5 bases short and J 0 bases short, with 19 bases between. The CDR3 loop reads CASRSLFLGASTDTQYF. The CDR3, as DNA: TGCGCCAGCAGGTCCCTATTTTTGGGGGCTAGCACAGATACGCAGTATTTT.

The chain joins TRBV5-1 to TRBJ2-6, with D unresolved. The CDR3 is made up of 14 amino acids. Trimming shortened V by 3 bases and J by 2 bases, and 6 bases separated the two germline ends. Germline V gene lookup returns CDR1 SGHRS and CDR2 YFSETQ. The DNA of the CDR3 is TGCGCCAGCAGCTCTCGGCCTGGGGCCAACGTCCTGACTTTC. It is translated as CASSSRPGANVLTF.

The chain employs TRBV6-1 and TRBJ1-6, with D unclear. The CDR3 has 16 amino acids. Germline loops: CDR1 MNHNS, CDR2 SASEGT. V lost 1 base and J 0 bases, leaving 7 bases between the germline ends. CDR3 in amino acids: CASSEGEGSYNSPLHF. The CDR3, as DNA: TGTGCCAGCAGTGAAGGGGAAGGCTCCTATAATTCACCCCTCCACTTT.

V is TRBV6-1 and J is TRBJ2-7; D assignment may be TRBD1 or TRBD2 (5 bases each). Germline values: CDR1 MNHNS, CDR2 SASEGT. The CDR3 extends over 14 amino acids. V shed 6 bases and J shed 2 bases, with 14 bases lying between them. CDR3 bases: TGTGCCAGCAGCCATGGGACGTCAGCCTACGAGCAGTACTTC. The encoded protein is CASSHGTSAYEQYF.

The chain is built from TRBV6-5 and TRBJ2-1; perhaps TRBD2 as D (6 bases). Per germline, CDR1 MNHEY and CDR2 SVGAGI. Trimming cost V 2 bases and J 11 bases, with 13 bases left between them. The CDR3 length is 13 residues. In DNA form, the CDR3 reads TGTGCCAGCAGTTACCGGCCCGGGACTCAGCAGTTCTTC. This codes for CASSYRPGTQQFF.

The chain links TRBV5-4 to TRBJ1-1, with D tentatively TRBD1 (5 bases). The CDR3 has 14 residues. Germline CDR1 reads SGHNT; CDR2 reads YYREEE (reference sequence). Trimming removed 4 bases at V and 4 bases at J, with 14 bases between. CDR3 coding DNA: TGTGCCAGCAGCCCGGAAATTGGGGCCACTGAAGCTTTCTTT. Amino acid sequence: CASSPEIGATEAFF.

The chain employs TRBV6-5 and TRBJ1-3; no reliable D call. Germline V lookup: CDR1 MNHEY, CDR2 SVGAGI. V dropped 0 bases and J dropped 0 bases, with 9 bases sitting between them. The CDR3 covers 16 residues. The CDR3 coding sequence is TGTGCCAGCAGTTACTCGCCCGGGGACTCTGGAAACACCATATATTTT. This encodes CASSYSPGDSGNTIYF.

The CDR3 nucleotides are TGTGCCTGGGGACAGGGGCACACTGGCTACACCTTC. Protein sequence: CAWGQGHTGYTF. This chain links TRBV30 with TRBJ1-2; 9 bases are shared with TRBD1. Germline V gene data show CDR1 as GTSNPN and CDR2 as SVGIG (reference sequence). The junction had 5 bases not matched to a gene; V was cut back by 5 bases and J by 7 bases. CDR3 length: 12 residues. Supplemented by reference TRBV30 and TRBJ1-2, the full variable domain reads SQTIHQWPATLVQPVGSPLSLECTVEGTSNPNLYWYRQAAGRGLQLLFYSVGIGQISSEVPQNLSASRPQDRQFILSSKKLLLSDSGFYLCAWGQGHTGYTFGSGTRLTVV.

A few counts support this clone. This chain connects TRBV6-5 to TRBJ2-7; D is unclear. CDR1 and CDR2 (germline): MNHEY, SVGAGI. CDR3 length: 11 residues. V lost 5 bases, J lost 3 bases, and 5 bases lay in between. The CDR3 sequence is CASSLGYEQYF. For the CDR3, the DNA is TGTGCCAGCAGTCTGGGCTACGAGCAGTACTTC.

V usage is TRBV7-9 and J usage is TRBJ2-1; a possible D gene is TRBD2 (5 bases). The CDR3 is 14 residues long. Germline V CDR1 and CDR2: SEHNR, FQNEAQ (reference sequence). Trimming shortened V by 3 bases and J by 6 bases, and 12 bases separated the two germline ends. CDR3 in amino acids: CASSFSLAPNEQFF. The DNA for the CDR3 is TGTGCCAGCAGCTTTAGCCTAGCCCCCAATGAGCAGTTCTTC.

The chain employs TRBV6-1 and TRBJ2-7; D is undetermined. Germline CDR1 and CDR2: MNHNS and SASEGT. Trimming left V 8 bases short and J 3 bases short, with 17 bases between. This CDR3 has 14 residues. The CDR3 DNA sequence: TGTGCCAGCGGCACGGACCAAATTCGCTACGAGCAGTACTTC. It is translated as CASGTDQIRYEQYF.

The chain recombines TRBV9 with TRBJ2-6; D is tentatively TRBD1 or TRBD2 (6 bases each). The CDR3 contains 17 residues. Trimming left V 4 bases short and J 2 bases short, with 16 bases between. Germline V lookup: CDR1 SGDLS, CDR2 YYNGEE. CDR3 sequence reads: CASSPESGATGANVLTF. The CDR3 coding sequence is TGTGCCAGCAGCCCGGAGTCGGGGGCTACTGGGGCCAACGTCCTGACTTTC.

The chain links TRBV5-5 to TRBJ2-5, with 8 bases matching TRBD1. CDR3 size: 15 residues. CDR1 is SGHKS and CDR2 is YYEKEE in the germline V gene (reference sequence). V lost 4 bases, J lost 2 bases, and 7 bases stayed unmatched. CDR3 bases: TGTGCCAGCAGCCCCCAGGGGGCGAGACAAGAGACCCAGTACTTC. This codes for CASSPQGARQETQYF.

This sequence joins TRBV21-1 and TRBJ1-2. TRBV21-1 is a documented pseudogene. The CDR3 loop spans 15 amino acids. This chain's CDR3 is CASSKLPGTHYGYTF. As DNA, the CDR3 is TGTGCCAGCAGCAAATTACCCGGAACCCACTATGGCTACACCTTC.

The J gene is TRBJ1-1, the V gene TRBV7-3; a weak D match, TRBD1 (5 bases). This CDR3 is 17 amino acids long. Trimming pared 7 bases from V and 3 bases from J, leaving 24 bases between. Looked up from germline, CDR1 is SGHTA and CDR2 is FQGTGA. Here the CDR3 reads CASKMSIGGAADTEAFF. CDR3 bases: TGTGCCAGCAAAATGAGTATCGGAGGGGCTGCGGACACTGAAGCTTTCTTT.

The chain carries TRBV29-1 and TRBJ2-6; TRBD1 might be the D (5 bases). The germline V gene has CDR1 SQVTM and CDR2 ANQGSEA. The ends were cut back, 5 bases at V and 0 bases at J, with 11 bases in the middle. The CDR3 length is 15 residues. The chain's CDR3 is CSVRTPSSGANVLTF. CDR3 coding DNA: TGCAGCGTTCGGACACCGAGCTCTGGGGCCAACGTCCTGACTTTC.

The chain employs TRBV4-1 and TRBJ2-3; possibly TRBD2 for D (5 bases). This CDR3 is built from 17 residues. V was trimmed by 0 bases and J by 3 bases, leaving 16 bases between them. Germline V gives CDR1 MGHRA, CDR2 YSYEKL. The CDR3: CASSQDAARAHTDTQYF. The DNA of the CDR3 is TGCGCCAGCAGCCAAGATGCGGCGCGGGCTCATACAGATACGCAGTATTTT.

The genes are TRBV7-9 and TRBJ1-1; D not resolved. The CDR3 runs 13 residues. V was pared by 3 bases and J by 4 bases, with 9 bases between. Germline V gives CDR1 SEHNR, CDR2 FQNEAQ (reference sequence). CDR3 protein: CASSFGVGTEAFF. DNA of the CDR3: TGTGCCAGCAGCTTCGGGGTAGGCACTGAAGCTTTCTTT.

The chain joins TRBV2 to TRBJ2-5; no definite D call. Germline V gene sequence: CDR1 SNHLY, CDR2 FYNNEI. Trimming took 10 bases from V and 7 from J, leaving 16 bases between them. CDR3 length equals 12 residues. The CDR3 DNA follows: TGTGCCACCACCGTAGATTTAGGGACCCAGTACTTC. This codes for CATTVDLGTQYF.

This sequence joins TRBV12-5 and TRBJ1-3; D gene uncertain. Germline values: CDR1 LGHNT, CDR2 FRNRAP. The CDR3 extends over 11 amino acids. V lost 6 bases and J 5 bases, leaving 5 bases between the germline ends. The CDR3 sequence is CASGLRNTIYF. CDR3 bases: TGTGCTAGTGGCCTCAGAAACACCATATATTTT.

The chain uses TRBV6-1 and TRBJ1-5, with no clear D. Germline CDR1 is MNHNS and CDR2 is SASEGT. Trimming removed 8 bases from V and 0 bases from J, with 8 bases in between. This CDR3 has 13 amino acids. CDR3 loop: CASLTDSNQPQHF. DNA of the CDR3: TGTGCCAGCCTAACAGATAGCAATCAGCCCCAGCATTTT.